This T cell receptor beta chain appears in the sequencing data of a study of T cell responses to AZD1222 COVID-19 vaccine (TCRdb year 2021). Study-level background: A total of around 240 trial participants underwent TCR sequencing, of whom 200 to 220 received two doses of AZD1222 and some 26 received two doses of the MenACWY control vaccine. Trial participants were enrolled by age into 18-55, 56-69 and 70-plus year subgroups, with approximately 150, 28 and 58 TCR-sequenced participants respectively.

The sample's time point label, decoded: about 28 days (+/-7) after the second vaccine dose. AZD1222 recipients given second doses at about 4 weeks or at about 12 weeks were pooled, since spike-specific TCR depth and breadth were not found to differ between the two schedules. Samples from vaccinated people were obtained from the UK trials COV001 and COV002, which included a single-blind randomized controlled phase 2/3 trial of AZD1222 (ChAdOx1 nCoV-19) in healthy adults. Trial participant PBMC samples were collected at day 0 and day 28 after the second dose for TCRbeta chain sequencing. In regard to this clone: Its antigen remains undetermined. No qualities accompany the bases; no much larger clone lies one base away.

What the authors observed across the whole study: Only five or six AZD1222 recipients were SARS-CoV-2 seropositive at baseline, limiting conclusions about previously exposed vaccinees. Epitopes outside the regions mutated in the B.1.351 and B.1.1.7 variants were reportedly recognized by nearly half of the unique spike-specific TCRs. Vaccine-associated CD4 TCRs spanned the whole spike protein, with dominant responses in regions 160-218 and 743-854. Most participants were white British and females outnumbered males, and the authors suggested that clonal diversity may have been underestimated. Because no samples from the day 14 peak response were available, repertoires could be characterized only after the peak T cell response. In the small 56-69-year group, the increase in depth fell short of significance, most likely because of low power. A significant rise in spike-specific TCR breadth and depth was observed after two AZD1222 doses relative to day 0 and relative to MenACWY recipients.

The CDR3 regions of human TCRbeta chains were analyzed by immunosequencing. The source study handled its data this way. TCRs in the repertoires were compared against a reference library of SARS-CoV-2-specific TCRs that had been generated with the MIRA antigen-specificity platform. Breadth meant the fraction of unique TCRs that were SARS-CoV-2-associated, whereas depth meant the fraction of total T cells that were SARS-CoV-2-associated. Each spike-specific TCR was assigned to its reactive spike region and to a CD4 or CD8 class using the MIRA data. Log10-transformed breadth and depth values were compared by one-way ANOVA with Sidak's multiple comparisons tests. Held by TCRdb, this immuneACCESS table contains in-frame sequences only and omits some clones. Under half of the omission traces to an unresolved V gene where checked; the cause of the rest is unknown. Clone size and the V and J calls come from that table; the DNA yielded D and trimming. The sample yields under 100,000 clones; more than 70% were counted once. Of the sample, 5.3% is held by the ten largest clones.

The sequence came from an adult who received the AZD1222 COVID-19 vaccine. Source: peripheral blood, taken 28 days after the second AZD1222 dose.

Here is the DNA: TGTGCCAGCAGTGAGGGACGGCTTGGCTACACCTTC. This sequence encodes CASSEGRLGYTF. The sequence joins TRBV6-1 to TRBJ1-2; TRBD1 is possibly the D segment (5 matching bases). The cysteine opens and the phenylalanine closes a CDR3 of 12 amino acids. CDR3 DNA is the only sequence kept; it has 36 bases, read in frame from the first base. Cut back by 3 bases and 7 bases, the V and J ends lie 9 bases apart. The germline V gene specifies MNHNS as CDR1 and SASEGT as CDR2.